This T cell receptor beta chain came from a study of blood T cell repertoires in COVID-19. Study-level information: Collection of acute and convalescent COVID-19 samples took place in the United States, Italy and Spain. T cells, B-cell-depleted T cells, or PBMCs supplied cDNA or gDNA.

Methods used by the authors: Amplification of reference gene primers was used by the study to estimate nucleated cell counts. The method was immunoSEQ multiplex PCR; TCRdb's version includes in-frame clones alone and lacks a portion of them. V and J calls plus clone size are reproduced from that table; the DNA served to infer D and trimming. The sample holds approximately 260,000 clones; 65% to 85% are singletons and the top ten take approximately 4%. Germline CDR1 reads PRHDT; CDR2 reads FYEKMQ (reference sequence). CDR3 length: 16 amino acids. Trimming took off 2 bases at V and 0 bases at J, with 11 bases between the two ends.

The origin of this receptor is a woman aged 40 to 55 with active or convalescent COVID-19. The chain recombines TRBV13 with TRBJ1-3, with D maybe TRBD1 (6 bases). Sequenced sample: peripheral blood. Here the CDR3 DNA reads TGTGCCAGCAGCTTATACTACAGGGCCTCTGGAAACACCATATATTTT. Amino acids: CASSLYYRASGNTIYF.